One T cell receptor beta chain is described in this entry. These data belong to a study of technical replicates of blood from several donors. The repertoire was sequenced with immunoSEQ multiplex PCR; TCRdb's copy has only in-frame clones and lacks some. The sample holds approximately 59,000 clones, about 95% seen once. The sample comprised PBMCs. This sequence was found in a human donor in good health. Some clones in this sample may be carry-over from other donors' samples.

The CDR3 spells CASSSQGSGDTQYF. The CDR3 bases are TGTGCCAGCAGCTCACAGGGGAGTGGAGATACGCAGTATTTT. V is TRBV7-3 and J is TRBJ2-3; 7 bases are a match to TRBD1. Trimming removed 4 bases from V and 5 bases from J; junction bases left unmatched: 6. Germline CDR1 is SGHTA and CDR2 is FQGTGA. The CDR3 length is 14 residues. The whole variable domain, filled in from reference TRBV7-3 and TRBJ2-3, reads GAGVSQTPSNKVTEKGKYVELRCDPISGHTALYWYRQSLGQGPEFLIYFQGTGAADDSGLPNDRFFAVRPEGSVSTLKIQRTERGDSAVYLCASSSQGSGDTQYFGPGTRLTVL.